These T cell receptor beta chains were read from a single sample in a study of T cell responses to AZD1222 COVID-19 vaccine. TCRdb's table, derived via immunoSEQ multiplex PCR, lists solely in-frame clones and lacks some. The sample holds around 120,000 clones, 85% to 90% seen once. This specimen consisted of peripheral blood, obtained on day 0 of AZD1222 vaccination. The receptors were gathered from an adult in good health. Each CDR3 is given with its conserved first and last residue. The order of the fields is D gene, V gene, clone size, J gene, CDR3 DNA, CDR3 protein. D genes are given only for firm matches. Some rows have no size entry. The others give once, few or many, or a class for an expanded clone.

NA,TRBV5-4,NA,TRBJ2-5,TGTGCCAGCAGCTTGGGGGGCAGGGGCTTCAGCGTGGAGACCCAGTACTTC,CASSLGGRGFSVETQYF
NA,TRBV28,NA,TRBJ2-3,TGTGCCAGCAGTCTGGCTCTTTCGGGTACGCAGTATTTT,CASSLALSGTQYF
TRBD1,TRBV6-5,once,TRBJ1-1,TGTGCCAGCAGTTACTCAGGTCGGACAGGGGTTTCTGAAGCTTTCTTT,CASSYSGRTGVSEAFF
TRBD1,TRBV14,many,TRBJ1-1,TGTGCCAGCAGCCAAACAGGGGGCCGTTACACTGAAGCTTTCTTT,CASSQTGGRYTEAFF
TRBD2,TRBV5-1,once,TRBJ2-3,TGCGCCAGCAGCTCAGACCGGACTAGGGATACGCAGTATTTT,CASSSDRTRDTQYF
NA,TRBV6-2/TRBV6-3,NA,TRBJ1-2,TGTGCCAGCAGTTACTCGCGGACCTATGGCTACACCTTC,CASSYSRTYGYTF
NA,TRBV6-5,once,TRBJ1-6,TGTGCCAGCAGGACAACGCGTTCACCCCTCCACTTT,CASRTTRSPLHF
NA,TRBV7-2,NA,TRBJ2-2,TGTGCCAGCAGCTTTAACACCATCAACACCGGGGAGCTGTTTTTT,CASSFNTINTGELFF
NA,TRBV14,NA,TRBJ2-5,TGTGCCAGCAGCCAAGATCTTGACCGCGCCCAGTACTTC,CASSQDLDRAQYF
TRBD2,TRBV29-1,NA,TRBJ2-7,TGCAGCGTCCTAACTAGCGCCGAGCAGTACTTC,CSVLTSAEQYF
TRBD2,TRBV5-1,NA,TRBJ2-7,TGCGCCAGCAGCCCTAGCGGGGGGAACTACGAGCAGTACTTC,CASSPSGGNYEQYF
NA,TRBV12-3/TRBV12-4,NA,TRBJ1-2,TGTGCCAGCAGTCTCGGACCGCCACCAACCACCTTC,CASSLGPPPTTF
TRBD1,TRBV19,NA,TRBJ2-6,TGTGCCAGTAGTACACGGACAGGGGGTGATTCTGGGGCCAACGTCCTGACTTTC,CASSTRTGGDSGANVLTF
TRBD2,TRBV18,NA,TRBJ2-2,TGTGCCAGCTCACCACCAGGGACTAGCGGGAGTAGTTTCACCGGGGAGCTGTTTTTT,CASSPPGTSGSSFTGELFF
NA,TRBV6-6,NA,TRBJ2-3,TGTGCCAGCAGTTACGACGGAACAGATACGCAGTATTTT,CASSYDGTDTQYF
NA,TRBV18,NA,TRBJ2-7,TGTGCCAGCTCAGTAAGCGGTGCGAGCCCGGGCTCCTACGAGCAGTACTTC,CASSVSGASPGSYEQYF
NA,TRBV7-9,once,TRBJ2-7,TGTGCCAGCAGCTTAGGTGGGACTTACTACGAGCAGTACTTC,CASSLGGTYYEQYF
TRBD2,TRBV10-3,NA,TRBJ2-3,TGTGCCATCAGCCGGGGACTAGCGGGAGCCCTTAGCACAGATACGCAGTATTTT,CAISRGLAGALSTDTQYF
NA,TRBV19,NA,TRBJ1-5,TGTGCCAGTAGTATAGCTGGGGGCAATCAGCCCCAGCATTTT,CASSIAGGNQPQHF
NA,TRBV10-3,NA,TRBJ1-5,TGTGCCACCACCGCCGGTGGAAAGCCCCAGCATTTT,CATTAGGKPQHF
TRBD1,TRBV27,NA,TRBJ1-1,TGTGCCAGCGCCTTGACAGGGTGGAACACTGAAGCTTTCTTT,CASALTGWNTEAFF
NA,TRBV18,NA,TRBJ1-1,TGTGCCAGCTCACCGTCGGAGGTGGAAACTGAAGCTTTCTTT,CASSPSEVETEAFF
NA,TRBV10-3,NA,TRBJ1-5,TGTGCCATCAGTGTAGAGGGGACCGGGACGGCCAGACAGCCCCAGCATTTT,CAISVEGTGTARQPQHF
NA,TRBV4-3,NA,TRBJ1-3,TGCGCCAGCAGCCAAGAACCCGAGAGGAGCACCATATATTTT,CASSQEPERSTIYF
TRBD1,TRBV2,NA,TRBJ2-5,TGTGCCAGCAGTTGGGGACAGGGACAGGAGACCCAGTACTTC,CASSWGQGQETQYF
TRBD1,TRBV5-4,NA,TRBJ1-2,TGTGCCAGCAGCTTGCAGGGGGCGGGCTATGGCTACACCTTC,CASSLQGAGYGYTF
TRBD2,TRBV6-1,once,TRBJ2-1,TGTGCCAGCAGTGAAACTAGCGGGCGGGCCCCTGAGCAGTTCTTC,CASSETSGRAPEQFF
NA,TRBV7-9,NA,TRBJ1-3,TGTGCCAGCAGCTTACAGGGTGGAAACACCATATATTTT,CASSLQGGNTIYF
NA,TRBV14,NA,TRBJ1-6,TGTGCCAGCAGCCAATGGCTGACCCCTAATTCACCCCTCCACTTT,CASSQWLTPNSPLHF
NA,TRBV5-1,NA,TRBJ2-3,TGCGCCAGCAGAGGGACTCCCGCAACCAATACGCAGTATTTT,CASRGTPATNTQYF
NA,TRBV10-2,NA,TRBJ1-1,TGCGCCAGCAGAACCCTCAGGAACACTGAAGCTTTCTTT,CASRTLRNTEAFF
NA,TRBV19,NA,TRBJ2-6,TGTGCCACCCTAAGGGCTGGGGCCAACGTCCTGACTTTC,CATLRAGANVLTF
NA,TRBV10-3,few,TRBJ1-3,TGTGCCATCACCAAGGCTACTCAGGGCTCTGGAAACACCATATATTTT,CAITKATQGSGNTIYF
NA,TRBV6-5,NA,TRBJ1-2,TGTGCCACCCACCGGGGGGAGGGCTATGGCTACACCTTC,CATHRGEGYGYTF
TRBD1,TRBV5-4,once,TRBJ1-1,TGTGCCAGCAGCTGGACAGGGACTGAAGCTTTCTTT,CASSWTGTEAFF
NA,TRBV12-3/TRBV12-4,NA,TRBJ1-4,TGTGCCAGCAGTTTATGGGGGGTTGAAAAACTGTTTTTT,CASSLWGVEKLFF
TRBD1,TRBV6-5,NA,TRBJ2-2,TGTGCCGGGGGACAGGGAAACACCGGGGAGCTGTTTTTT,CAGGQGNTGELFF
NA,TRBV15,NA,TRBJ2-5,TGTGCCACCAGCAGAGCCCTCGGGAGCGGACAAGAGACCCAGTACTTC,CATSRALGSGQETQYF
NA,TRBV7-9,NA,TRBJ1-4,TGTGCCAGCAGCTCAGATATTGAAAAACTGTTTTTT,CASSSDIEKLFF
NA,TRBV2,NA,TRBJ1-4,TGTGCCAGCAGTGAAGCGATGGGACCAGACGGGAAACTGTTTTTT,CASSEAMGPDGKLFF
TRBD2,TRBV7-9,NA,TRBJ2-1,TGTGCCAGCAGCTCAGTAGCGGGCAACAATGAGCAGTTCTTC,CASSSVAGNNEQFF
TRBD1,TRBV30,NA,TRBJ1-5,TGTGCCTGGAGTCGACAGGGGGATCAGCCCCAGCATTTT,CAWSRQGDQPQHF
NA,TRBV5-1,NA,TRBJ1-2,TGCGCCAGCAGCCATGACAGGACTAACTATGGCTACACCTTC,CASSHDRTNYGYTF
NA,TRBV7-9,NA,TRBJ1-4,TGTGCCAGCAGCTTAGACCGGGCCCCTAATGAAAAACTGTTTTTT,CASSLDRAPNEKLFF
TRBD1,TRBV18,NA,TRBJ1-2,TGTGCCAGCTCACCGGACGGGACAGGGGAAGGCTACACCTTC,CASSPDGTGEGYTF
TRBD1,TRBV7-8,NA,TRBJ1-1,TGTGCCAGCAGCTTAGACCCGACAGGGACTTACACTGAAGCTTTCTTT,CASSLDPTGTYTEAFF
NA,TRBV7-9,NA,TRBJ1-6,TGTGCCAGCAGCCCGGGCGATGATCCCCTCCACTTT,CASSPGDDPLHF
TRBD1,TRBV18,NA,TRBJ1-2,TGTGCCAGCTCACCAACAGGGGGCCCGGACTATAATGGCTACACCTTC,CASSPTGGPDYNGYTF
NA,TRBV19,NA,TRBJ1-2,TGTGCCAGTAGTGCGATCGAGGGGTATGGAGGCTACACCTTC,CASSAIEGYGGYTF
TRBD2,TRBV12-5,NA,TRBJ2-3,TGTGCTAGTGGTTCCCTCCGGCTGCGGGGGGGAGCAGATACGCAGTATTTT,CASGSLRLRGGADTQYF
NA,TRBV5-1,NA,TRBJ2-2,TGCGCCAGCGAAGGAGGGGGCGCGACCACCGGGGAGCTGTTTTTT,CASEGGGATTGELFF
NA,TRBV6-1,NA,TRBJ2-7,TGTGCCAGCAGTGAGCCAGGGCACAACGAGCAGTACTTC,CASSEPGHNEQYF
TRBD2,TRBV6-6,NA,TRBJ2-3,TGTGCCAGCATTGCAGCGGGAAGTCATACGCAGTATTTT,CASIAAGSHTQYF
NA,TRBV18,NA,TRBJ2-5,TGTGCCAGCTCACCGTCCCGGACAGCACTTCAAGAGACCCAGTACTTC,CASSPSRTALQETQYF
NA,TRBV5-4,NA,TRBJ1-6,TGTGCCAGCAGCTCCCCCGCCGAGACGGAGAATTCACCCCTCCACTTT,CASSSPAETENSPLHF
TRBD1,TRBV4-2,NA,TRBJ2-1,TGTGCCAGCAGTCGGCAGGGGGCGATCAGCTCCTACAATGAGCAGTTCTTC,CASSRQGAISSYNEQFF
NA,TRBV5-1,NA,TRBJ2-1,TGCGCCAGCAGCCTGGGAGGCGGGAATTCCTACAATGAGCAGTTCTTC,CASSLGGGNSYNEQFF